This paragraph covers one T cell receptor (beta chain) sequence. Generated by immunoSEQ multiplex PCR, the TCRdb table keeps only in-frame clones and is missing some. The sample records 10,000 to 15,000 clones, roughly 33% being singletons. The sample is drawn from a study of graft-versus-host responses after intestinal transplantation. Researchers placed about 200,000 CFSE-labeled responder cells in culture with about 200,000 irradiated, violet-dye-labeled stimulator cells. The input for sequencing was alloreactive CD8+ T cells from a mixed lymphocyte reaction culture, taken before intestinal transplant. Subset indicated: CFSE-low proliferating T cells sorted from roughly six-day pre-transplant mixed lymphocyte reaction (GvH or HvG direction). The TCR originated in a human patient who received an intestinal transplant.

The CDR3 sequence is CASSYGAYNEQFF. The CDR3 DNA reads as TGTGCCAGCAGTTATGGGGCCTACAATGAGCAGTTCTTC. This sequence joins TRBV6-5 and TRBJ2-1; no clear D. The CDR3 spans 13 residues. V dropped 3 bases and J dropped 2 bases, with 5 bases sitting between them. The V gene's germline CDR1 is MNHEY and CDR2 SVGAGI.